The sequence of this TCR beta chain was determined in a study of T cells in Graves' hyperthyroidism and ophthalmopathy. Study-wide results and limits: Most thyroid clonotypes that were expanded above 0.001 also turned up in blood. The authors' 13 V-J model separated ophthalmopathy from stable hyperthyroidism.

Details on this clonotype: Its antigen is not known. One end of the junction fails to match germline, which may point to a read error.

RNA transcripts provided the source from which TCR beta CDR3 regions were amplified. First-round RT-PCR of the TCR CDR3 relied on the HTBI primer set. A single record per CDR3 protein comes from TCRdb applying MiXCR to the multiplex PCR reads. Of under 650,000 distinct CDR3 sequences in the sample, around 15% were seen once. Researchers defined stable Graves' hyperthyroidism as no ophthalmopathy progression within 18 months. The study left out patients who had uncontrolled infection, other autoimmune disease, pregnancy or lactation. Material for sequencing was blood. The clonotype comes from a woman in her twenties or thirties with Graves' hyperthyroidism.

For the CDR3, the DNA is TGTGCCAGCAGCCTGGGACAGTCCTACGGGCAGTACTTC. This encodes CASSLGQSYGQYF. The chain is built from TRBV5-6 and TRBJ2-7; TRBD1 aligns across 7 bases. CDR3 length equals 13 residues. Germline-derived CDR1 and CDR2 are SGHDT and YYEEEE.